These 21 T cell receptor beta chains were all obtained from the same sample, sequenced in a study of T and B cells in COVID-19 patients. From blood, about 240-500 ng of genomic DNA served as TRB template. BIOMED2 TRB-A/B primer pools were used in multiplex TRB PCR. TCRdb independently ran MiXCR on the multiplex PCR reads; one entry per CDR3 protein. The data hold approximately 10,000 distinct CDR3 sequences, with approximately 31% observed a single time. The source material was blood. These receptors came from a human donor who had recovered from COVID-19.

By its share, this clonotype is large (0.1 to 1%). The rearrangement uses TRBV27 and TRBJ2-3; D ambiguous. The CDR3 spans 16 residues. CDR1 MNHEY and CDR2 SMNVEV come from the germline V gene (reference sequence). The V end lost 2 bases, the J end lost 7 bases, and 19 bases lay between the germline ends. This chain's CDR3 is CASSLGSAWTQHTQYF. The CDR3 DNA is TGTGCCAGCAGTTTAGGGTCTGCTTGGACCCAACATACGCAGTATTTT.

This clonotype turned up a few times. V gene TRBV24-1 combines with J gene TRBJ2-2; D may be TRBD1 or TRBD2 (5 bases each). CDR1 and CDR2 from the germline V gene are KGHDR and SFDVKD. CDR3 length equals 15 residues. V was cut by 7 bases and J by 3 bases, with 14 bases left in between. In DNA, the CDR3 is TGTGCCACCAGAGCCGGGACCACAGACACCGGGGAGCTGTTTTTT. Protein: CATRAGTTDTGELFF.

The rearrangement uses TRBV10-1 and TRBJ2-7, with D perhaps matching TRBD2 (6 bases). CDR1 WNHNN and CDR2 SYGVQD come from the germline V gene (reference sequence). The CDR3 has 16 residues. The V gene lost 3 bases and the J gene lost 3 bases, with 18 bases spanning the gap. CDR3 protein: CASSDIIGTRIYEQYV. The CDR3 coding sequence is TGCGCCAGCAGTGATATTATTGGGACTCGGATCTACGAGCAGTACGTC.

This clonotype rates as medium-sized. The chain has TRBV11-3 and TRBJ2-4; 9 bases line up with TRBD2. Germline values: CDR1 SGHNT, CDR2 YENEEA. The CDR3 consists of 15 residues. V lost 2 bases to trimming and J lost 6 bases; unmatched junction nucleotides: 5. The CDR3 nucleotides are TGTGCCAGCAGCTTATCGGGCGGGAGGGGAAACATTCAGTACTTC. As protein: CASSLSGGRGNIQYF.

V usage is TRBV14 and J usage is TRBJ2-1; 11 bases are shared with TRBD2. Germline lookup yields CDR1 SGHDN and CDR2 FVKESK. This CDR3 spans 18 amino acids. The junction had 8 bases not matched to a gene; V was cut back by 2 bases and J by 2 bases. Here the CDR3 reads CASSQTFLTSGTYNEQFF. CDR3 bases: TGTGCCAGCAGCCAAACTTTCCTGACTAGCGGGACCTACAATGAGCAGTTCTTC.

The V gene is TRBV6-1, the J gene TRBJ2-1; D call uncertain. Germline CDR1 and CDR2: MNHNS and SASEGT. The CDR3 totals 13 residues. Trimming removed 7 bases from V and 6 bases from J, with 13 bases in between. CDR3 amino acids: CASNPRTSNEQFF. The CDR3 coding sequence is TGTGCCAGCAATCCCCGGACGTCCAATGAGCAGTTCTTC.

CDR3 in amino acids: CASSVTGASTGELFF. The DNA of the CDR3 is TGTGCCAGCAGTGTCACAGGGGCAAGTACCGGGGAGCTGTTTTTT. V gene TRBV27 combines with J gene TRBJ2-2; 7 nucleotides match TRBD1. Germline assignment: CDR1 MNHEY and CDR2 SMNVEV (reference sequence). This CDR3 comprises 15 residues. Trimming took 5 bases from V and 5 from J; bases not matched to a gene: 8.

By sample fraction, this clonotype is medium-sized. This sequence joins TRBV29-1 and TRBJ2-1; D might be TRBD1 (5 bases). The germline CDR1 and CDR2 sequences are SQVTM and ANQGSEA. V shed 7 bases and J shed 9 bases, with 16 bases lying between them. CDR3 length: 12 amino acids. The CDR3 DNA follows: TGCAGCGCTGGGCCTCAGGGCGGTGAGCAGTTCTTC. Amino acid sequence: CSAGPQGGEQFF.

The CDR3 DNA is TGTGCCAGTAGTTCTGGGGGGGGTCGGACTGGAAACACCATATATTTT. Translating gives CASSSGGGRTGNTIYF. This chain links TRBV19 with TRBJ1-3, with D possibly being TRBD1 (5 bases). Germline V CDR1 and CDR2: LNHDA, SQIVND (reference sequence). Trimming shortened V by 5 bases and J by 2 bases, and 16 bases separated the two germline ends. The CDR3 consists of 16 residues.

Many counts were recorded for this clonotype. The CDR3 nucleotides read TGTGCCAGCAGAAGGGGCGAGACAGGGGGCAATGAGCAGTTCTTC. It specifies CASRRGETGGNEQFF. The chain uses TRBV12-3 or TRBV12-4 and TRBJ2-1; 9 nucleotides match TRBD1. V lost 6 bases, J lost 6 bases, and 9 bases stayed unmatched. CDR3 size: 15 residues.

By share of the sample, this clonotype is medium-sized. J is TRBJ2-1 and V is TRBV6-5, with 9 nucleotides matching TRBD1. Trimming cost V 7 bases and J 6 bases; bases outside gene matches: 4. The CDR3 covers 13 residues. The germline V gene encodes CDR1 MNHEY and CDR2 SVGAGI. CDR3: CASKGTGFNEQFF. The CDR3, as DNA: TGTGCCAGCAAGGGGACAGGGTTCAATGAGCAGTTCTTC.

In this sample, this clonotype turned up many times. The CDR3 region has the DNA TGTGCCAGCAGTTTAGCGCGGGTAGAGTCCTACAATGAGCAGTTCTTC. Amino acids: CASSLARVESYNEQFF. The V call is TRBV12-3 or TRBV12-4, the J call TRBJ2-1, with a tentative D call TRBD2 (5 bases). V was shortened by 0 bases and J by 1 base, with 10 bases between the two germline ends. This CDR3 has 16 amino acids.

This clonotype is labeled medium-sized. The V gene is TRBV11-3, the J gene TRBJ2-1; TRBD2 aligns across 11 bases. Germline CDR1 is SGHNT and CDR2 is YENEEA. The CDR3 is 15 residues long. V trimming: 4 bases; J trimming: 2 bases; junction bases outside the gene matches: 1. The CDR3 here is CASSWGLAAYNEQFF. The CDR3 nucleotides are TGTGCCAGCAGCTGGGGACTAGCGGCCTACAATGAGCAGTTCTTC.

The chain employs TRBV7-9 and TRBJ2-7; 8 bases are shared with TRBD2. The CDR3 covers 15 residues. The germline CDR1 and CDR2 sequences are SEHNR and FQNEAQ (reference sequence). With V trimmed by 8 bases and J by 2 bases, 11 bases remained unmatched. This CDR3 is CASVAGGQVTYEQYF. The CDR3, as DNA: TGTGCCAGCGTGGCGGGAGGTCAGGTAACCTACGAGCAGTACTTC.

By share, this clonotype counts as medium-sized. CDR3 sequence reads: CASSLDSTDTQYF. The DNA for the CDR3 is TGTGCCAGCAGCTTGGACAGCACAGATACGCAGTATTTT. The chain has TRBV5-4 and TRBJ2-3; D is unresolved. CDR1 and CDR2 (germline): SGHNT, YYREEE (reference sequence). V lost 0 bases to trimming and J lost 0 bases, with 2 bases between them. This CDR3 contains 13 residues.

This clonotype rates as medium-sized (0.01 to 0.1%). The CDR3 spells CASSIASGIETQYF. CDR3 sequence (DNA): TGTGCCAGTAGTATAGCTAGCGGGATCGAGACCCAGTACTTC. V usage is TRBV19 and J usage is TRBJ2-5, with 9 positions matching TRBD2. Germline V gene data show CDR1 as LNHDA and CDR2 as SQIVND (reference sequence). The CDR3 contains 14 residues. Trimming cost V 1 base and J 5 bases; bases outside gene matches: 2.

The chain couples TRBV27 to TRBJ1-3; D is perhaps TRBD1 (5 bases). Germline CDR1 reads MNHEY; CDR2 reads SMNVEV (reference sequence). Trimming took off 3 bases at V and 0 bases at J, with 15 bases between the two ends. The CDR3 runs to 17 residues. The CDR3 DNA reads as TGTGCCAGCAGTTTCTCTCAGGGATTTGGCTCTGGAAACACCATATATTTT. Protein sequence: CASSFSQGFGSGNTIYF.

This clonotype was seen only a few times. This sequence joins TRBV6-1 and TRBJ1-5; no reliable D call. The CDR3 contains 12 residues. Germline values: CDR1 MNHNS, CDR2 SASEGT. Trimming pared 8 bases from V and 0 bases from J, leaving 5 bases between. The CDR3 DNA follows: TGTGCCAGCGTCGCTAGCAATCAGCCCCAGCATTTT. Residues: CASVASNQPQHF.

This clonotype was counted between two and nine times. The CDR3 DNA reads as TGTGCCAGCAGTACCGACAGGCCGATCTATGGCTACACCTTC. Translated, it gives CASSTDRPIYGYTF. The chain couples TRBV6-5 to TRBJ1-2, with D possibly matching TRBD1 (6 bases). Trimming left V 5 bases short and J 4 bases short, with 14 bases between. The CDR3 is 14 residues long. Germline-derived CDR1 and CDR2 are MNHEY and SVGAGI.

The V gene is TRBV11-1, the J gene TRBJ2-3; no reliable D call. V gave up 1 base and J gave up 2 bases, with 25 bases separating them. CDR3 length equals 20 residues. Germline V lookup: CDR1 SGHAT, CDR2 FQDESV (reference sequence). The CDR3 sequence is CASSLERWVGSIGPTDTQYF. In DNA, the CDR3 is TGTGCCAGCAGCTTAGAGAGGTGGGTCGGCTCCATCGGTCCCACAGATACGCAGTATTTT. Variable domain in full (rest from reference TRBV11-1 and TRBJ2-3): EAEVAQSPRYKITEKSQAVAFWCDPISGHATLYWYRQILGQGPELLVQFQDESVVDDSQLPKDRFSAERLKGVDSTLKIQPAELGDSAMYLCASSLERWVGSIGPTDTQYFGPGTRLTVL.

By sample share, this clonotype is medium-sized. The chain joins TRBV5-6 to TRBJ1-1, with unresolved D. The V gene's germline CDR1 is SGHDT and CDR2 YYEEEE. The ends were cut back, 3 bases at V and 1 base at J, with 4 bases in the middle. The CDR3 covers 12 residues. For the CDR3, the DNA is TGTGCCAGCAGCTGGCAGAACACTGAAGCTTTCTTT. It yields the protein CASSWQNTEAFF.